This T cell receptor (beta chain) originates from a study of blood T cell repertoires in COVID-19. As handled by the study authors: Amplification of reference gene primers provided the estimated nucleated cell counts. Assay: immunoSEQ multiplex PCR; the TCRdb copy retains only in-frame clones and omits some. V and J calls and clone size follow that table, whereas D and trimming were derived from the DNA. The sample lists some 88,000 clones, 91% occurring once. Germline V gene data show CDR1 as LGHNA and CDR2 as YNFKEQ. V gave up 3 bases and J gave up 3 bases; unmatched junction bases: 13. This CDR3 has 18 amino acids.

The specimen was peripheral blood. The chain combines TRBV4-2 with TRBJ1-1; 10 bases align to TRBD1. The sequence was obtained from a human donor with active COVID-19. The donor label of this sample is uncertain. CDR3: CASSHAIIGQGEDTEAFF. The CDR3, as DNA: TGTGCCAGCAGCCATGCTATTATTGGACAGGGGGAGGACACTGAAGCTTTCTTT.